This TCR beta chain was obtained from a study of Tregs in tolerant kidney transplant recipients. Germline V lookup: CDR1 MNHNY, CDR2 SVGAGI (reference sequence). CDR3 length equals 15 residues. Germline trimming cut 0 bases from V and 11 bases from J; bases unmatched to any gene: 3. A note on this clone: The antigen remains unidentified.

Repertoires were generated with immunoSEQ multiplex PCR, while TCRdb's copy carries only in-frame clones and drops some. The sample contains 15,000 to 20,000 clones, more than 60% of which appear only once. The receptor was derived from a human donor in good health. The V call is TRBV6-6, the J call TRBJ2-1, with 14 bases that match TRBD2. Source material: Tregs from blood cultured with allogeneic cells. CDR3 residues: CASSYSGLAGGKQFF. The CDR3, as DNA: TGTGCCAGCAGTTACTCAGGACTAGCGGGAGGAAAGCAGTTCTTC.